What follows is one T cell receptor beta chain and its context. The antigen remains undetermined. An end of the junction does not agree with germline; a read error may underlie this. Here immunoSEQ multiplex PCR was the method, and the copy in TCRdb shows in-frame clones only, minus some. Found here are 15,000 or so clones, about 80% of them singletons; the top ten hold about 15%. The CDR3 is 14 amino acids. Germline lookup yields CDR1 MNHNY and CDR2 SVGAGI (reference sequence). The data originate from a study of cytotoxic CD8 clonotypes in ibrutinib-treated CLL. Study conclusions and caveats: Sustained-remission and progressing patients' sampling times differed.

The origin of this receptor is a human donor with chronic lymphocytic leukemia. Source: PBMCs, taken before ibrutinib treatment. The chain joins TRBV6-6 to TRBJ1-1, with a tentative D call TRBD1 (5 bases). DNA for the CDR3: TGTGCTAGCAGACTTGACGGGGCCGAGGCCGAAGCTTTCTTT. The encoded protein is CASRLDGAEAEAFF.